Presented here are 16 T cell receptor beta chains from one specimen sequenced in a study of CD8 T cells in Susac syndrome. Random hexamers were used to reverse transcribe the RNA input (about 0.5 to 1 ug). TCRdb reprocessed the immunoSEQ multiplex PCR reads with MiXCR, giving one entry per CDR3 protein. The sample holds approximately 80,000 distinct CDR3 sequences, approximately 93% seen once. Sequencing was performed on CD8+ T cells from PBMCs. These receptors originate from a human donor with Susac syndrome.

The chain links TRBV4-1 to TRBJ2-7, with 8 bases identical to TRBD2. Germline V gene data show CDR1 as MGHRA and CDR2 as YSYEKL. The CDR3 is 16 residues long. V was clipped by 1 base and J by 0 bases; unmatched bases: 5. CDR3 coding DNA: TGCGCCAGCAGCCAAGTACTAGCGGTAAGCTCCTACGAGCAGTACTTC. Translating it yields CASSQVLAVSSYEQYF.

This clonotype was recorded once. The chain joins TRBV2 to TRBJ2-3, with D maybe TRBD1 (5 bases). CDR1 SNHLY and CDR2 FYNNEI come from the germline V gene. The CDR3 is 12 amino acids. Trimming cost V 6 bases and J 9 bases, with 13 bases left between them. The CDR3: CASSRQTPTQYF. The CDR3 nucleotides read TGTGCCAGCAGCAGACAGACGCCCACGCAGTATTTT.

The chain has TRBV4-1 and TRBJ2-7, with 10 bases matching TRBD1. Trimming took 1 base from V and 5 from J; bases not matched to a gene: 2. Germline V gives CDR1 MGHRA, CDR2 YSYEKL. The CDR3 spans 14 residues. This CDR3 is CASSQGQGANEQYF. The CDR3 DNA is TGCGCCAGCAGCCAAGGACAGGGGGCTAACGAGCAGTACTTC.

As for this clonotype: A read error may produce the germline difference seen at one junction end. This chain uses TRBV3-1 with TRBJ1-3; possible D gene TRBD1, 5 bases. This CDR3 has 16 amino acids. Looked up from germline, CDR1 is LGHDT and CDR2 is YNNKEL (reference sequence). As DNA, the CDR3 is TGTGCCAGCAGCCAAGACCTCTCAGGGAGCGGAAACACCGTATATTTT. Amino acid sequence: CASSQDLSGSGNTVYF.

This clonotype was picked up one time. The gene calls are TRBV28 and TRBJ2-7; 7 nucleotides line up with TRBD2. The germline V gene encodes CDR1 MDHEN and CDR2 SYDVKM. This CDR3 has 13 residues. Losses at the gene ends were 5 bases for V and 3 bases for J; bases not matched to a gene: 4. Here the CDR3 DNA reads TGTGCCAGCAGTACACCGGGGGGCTACGAGCAGTACTTC. Residues: CASSTPGGYEQYF. The variable domain in full, completed from reference TRBV28 and TRBJ2-7, reads DVKVTQSSRYLVKRTGEKVFLECVQDMDHENMFWYRQDPGLGLRLIYFSYDVKMKEKGDIPEGYSVSREKKERFSLILESASTNQTSMYLCASSTPGGYEQYFGPGTRLTVT.

This sequence joins TRBV9 and TRBJ2-6; 7 nucleotides match TRBD1. CDR3 length: 16 amino acids. The trim removed 4 bases at V and 3 bases at J, leaving 7 bases unmatched. The germline V gene encodes CDR1 SGDLS and CDR2 YYNGEE. This CDR3 reads CASSPRQGGGANVLTF. CDR3 nucleotides: TGTGCCAGCAGCCCTCGACAGGGTGGTGGGGCCAACGTCCTGACTTTC.

This clonotype was observed a single time. This chain connects TRBV29-1 to TRBJ2-2, with D perhaps matching TRBD2 (5 bases). The V and J ends lost 0 bases and 1 base respectively, with 6 bases between them. The germline V gene has CDR1 SQVTM and CDR2 ANQGSEA. The CDR3 has 14 amino acids. The CDR3 protein is CSVEDGLNTGELFF. CDR3 nucleotides: TGCAGCGTTGAAGACGGACTGAACACCGGGGAGCTGTTTTTT.

The V call is TRBV12-3 or TRBV12-4, the J call TRBJ1-1, with D unclear. V lost 6 bases to trimming and J lost 3 bases, with 14 bases between them. This CDR3 is 14 amino acids long. CDR3 region: CASRVRLSDTEAFF. For the CDR3, the DNA is TGTGCCAGCAGGGTCCGTCTCTCGGACACTGAAGCTTTCTTT.

The gene calls are TRBV13 and TRBJ1-2; 7 bases fit TRBD1. Trimming took 10 bases from V and 8 from J; bases not matched to a gene: 13. The CDR3 covers 13 residues. Germline V CDR1 and CDR2: PRHDT, FYEKMQ (reference sequence). The chain's CDR3 is CATQGQSAGGYTF. The CDR3 nucleotides read TGTGCCACCCAGGGACAGTCAGCTGGAGGCTACACCTTC.

The chain is built from TRBV29-1 and TRBJ1-1; D remains unclear. Trimming took off 0 bases at V and 1 base at J, with 15 bases between the two ends. The CDR3 is 16 amino acids. Germline values: CDR1 SQVTM, CDR2 ANQGSEA. CDR3 sequence (DNA): TGCAGCGTTGAAGAGGGCGCCCCGCAGGCGAACACTGAAGCTTTCTTT. Translated, it gives CSVEEGAPQANTEAFF.

The gene calls are TRBV27 and TRBJ2-5; TRBD1 agrees at 8 bases. The CDR3 contains 16 residues. Per germline, CDR1 MNHEY and CDR2 SMNVEV (reference sequence). The ends lost 2 bases at V and 2 bases at J; junction bases unmatched: 7. CDR3 coding DNA: TGTGCCAGCAGTTTAACCCTGGACAGGGATCAAGAGACCCAGTACTTC. The encoded protein is CASSLTLDRDQETQYF.

The chain is built from TRBV10-3 and TRBJ2-3, with D maybe TRBD1 (6 bases). Trimming took 10 bases from V and 3 from J, leaving 8 bases between them. Germline-derived CDR1 and CDR2 are ENHRY and SYGVKD. This CDR3 has 11 amino acids. The CDR3 region is CATQGTDTQYF. Written as DNA, the CDR3 is TGTGCCACACAGGGTACAGATACGCAGTATTTT.

The rearrangement joins TRBV7-9 to TRBJ2-3; a possible D gene is TRBD2 (6 bases). Germline loops: CDR1 SEHNR, CDR2 FQNEAQ (reference sequence). With 5 bases removed from V and 2 bases from J, the gap between germline ends came to 20 bases. There are 17 residues in the CDR3. The DNA of the CDR3 is TGTGCCAGCAGCCCGCCGGGAGATATCACCTTCACAGATACGCAGTATTTT. Translation gives CASSPPGDITFTDTQYF.

This chain connects TRBV7-9 to TRBJ2-3; D remains ambiguous. The CDR3 length is 17 residues. The V and J ends lost 2 bases and 0 bases respectively, with 15 bases between them. CDR1 is SEHNR and CDR2 is FQNEAQ in the germline V gene (reference sequence). CDR3 amino acids: CASSLTLRAFSTDTQYF. CDR3 nucleotides: TGTGCCAGCAGCTTAACTCTTCGAGCGTTTAGCACAGATACGCAGTATTTT.

J is TRBJ2-5 and V is TRBV6-5; perhaps TRBD2 as D (5 bases). Germline V gives CDR1 MNHEY, CDR2 SVGAGI. The CDR3 has 13 amino acids. The germline V and J ends were trimmed by 2 bases and 3 bases, with 7 bases remaining between them. The CDR3: CASSYMGEETQYF. In DNA form, the CDR3 reads TGTGCCAGCAGTTACATGGGAGAAGAGACCCAGTACTTC.

This chain uses TRBV9 with TRBJ2-3; D gene unclear. This CDR3 region has 13 residues. Trimming pared 0 bases from V and 4 bases from J, leaving 6 bases between. Germline CDR1 is SGDLS and CDR2 is YYNGEE. CDR3 residues: CASSVAIPDTQYF. CDR3 nucleotides: TGTGCCAGCAGCGTAGCAATTCCAGATACGCAGTATTTT.